What follows are 9 T cell receptor beta chains derived from one specimen sequenced in a study of CD8 T cells in ankylosing spondylitis. One entry per CDR3 protein, called by TCRdb with MiXCR from the 5' RACE reads. The sample contains about 510,000 distinct CDR3 sequences, 5.3% of which appear only once. No antigen has been identified for these receptors. General study results and limits: A motif of 7 to 9 highly homologous TCR beta variants was seen as apparently characteristic of ankylosing spondylitis blood.

The sequenced material came from blood, either unsorted or a sorted T cell fraction (not recorded which). The receptor source for this set is a male donor with ankylosing spondylitis.

This clonotype was recorded a few times. The rearrangement links TRBV5-4 to TRBJ2-2; 8 positions match TRBD1. Germline V CDR1 and CDR2: SGHNT, YYREEE (reference sequence). V lost 4 bases and J lost 5; bases outside the gene matches: 7. The CDR3 is 15 residues long. CDR3 sequence (DNA): TGTGCCAGCAGCCTGACAGGGGTTCGGACCGGGGAGCTGTTTTTT. Protein: CASSLTGVRTGELFF.

At least ten counts were recorded for this clonotype. The rearrangement links TRBV20-1 to TRBJ2-1, with TRBD2 matching 13 bases. CDR3 length: 16 residues. The V gene's germline CDR1 is DFQATT and CDR2 SNEGSKA (reference sequence). The junction had 10 bases not matched to a gene; V was cut back by 1 base and J by 10 bases. The CDR3 protein is CSARVSQLAGGREQFF. CDR3 bases: TGCAGTGCTAGAGTTTCGCAACTAGCGGGAGGGCGAGAGCAGTTCTTC.

Ten or more counts support this clonotype. V usage is TRBV7-2 and J usage is TRBJ2-5, with D possibly matching TRBD1 (6 bases). This CDR3 has 14 amino acids. V gave up 1 base and J gave up 2 bases, with 8 bases separating them. Germline V lookup: CDR1 SGHTA, CDR2 FQGNSA. CDR3 sequence (DNA): TGTGCCAGCAGCTTAGACAGGGATCAAGAGACCCAGTACTTC. Its protein product is CASSLDRDQETQYF.

This clonotype has only a few counts. The gene calls are TRBV20-1 and TRBJ1-5; a possible D gene is TRBD1 (5 bases). V was clipped by 5 bases and J by 5 bases, with 22 bases between them. The CDR3 covers 16 residues. In germline, CDR1 is DFQATT, CDR2 SNEGSKA (reference sequence). The CDR3: CSAGAWGSSGDQPQHF. Written as DNA, the CDR3 is TGCAGTGCTGGAGCATGGGGCTCGAGTGGGGATCAGCCCCAGCATTTT.

This clonotype showed up many times. The J gene is TRBJ2-1, the V gene TRBV5-1; D uncertain. CDR3 length equals 13 residues. Germline CDR1 reads SGHRS; CDR2 reads YFSETQ. Trimming removed 3 bases from V and 5 bases from J, with 9 bases in between. The CDR3 DNA is TGCGCCAGCAGCTCTGGGAATCACAATGAGCAGTTCTTC. The encoded protein is CASSSGNHNEQFF. Full variable domain (rest looked up from reference TRBV5-1 and TRBJ2-1): KAGVTQTPRYLIKTRGQQVTLSCSPISGHRSVSWYQQTPGQGLQFLFEYFSETQRNKGNFPGRFSGRQFSNSRSEMNVSTLELGDSALYLCASSSGNHNEQFFGPGTRLTVL.

This clonotype has more than one count but fewer than ten. The gene calls are TRBV7-2 and TRBJ2-3; D is ambiguous. CDR1 is SGHTA, CDR2 FQGNSA, per germline. The CDR3 contains 14 residues. V was trimmed by 2 bases and J by 4 bases, leaving 10 bases between them. The CDR3 is CASSLQTGPDTQYF. DNA of the CDR3: TGTGCCAGCAGCTTACAGACGGGCCCAGATACGCAGTATTTT.

There are a few counts of this clonotype. The chain links TRBV2 to TRBJ2-1, with a possible D match to TRBD1 (5 bases). V was clipped by 1 base and J by 9 bases, with 7 bases between them. The CDR3 consists of 12 residues. Germline values: CDR1 SNHLY, CDR2 FYNNEI. CDR3 protein: CASSEEGREQFF. The DNA for the CDR3 is TGTGCCAGCAGTGAAGAGGGGCGTGAGCAGTTCTTC.

This clonotype was seen at least ten times. J is TRBJ1-5 and V is TRBV4-1, with D unclear. This CDR3 region has 14 residues. CDR1 is MGHRA and CDR2 is YSYEKL in the germline V gene. The V gene lost 1 base and the J gene lost 10 bases, with 14 bases spanning the gap. This CDR3 is CASSQGYGKGPQHF. The CDR3 coding sequence is TGCGCCAGCAGCCAAGGCTACGGGAAGGGACCCCAGCATTTT.

This clonotype was observed at least ten times. J is TRBJ1-5 and V is TRBV30; a possible D gene is TRBD1 (5 bases). V was trimmed by 3 bases and J by 4 bases, leaving 10 bases between them. The CDR3 contains 13 residues. Germline V gene data show CDR1 as GTSNPN and CDR2 as SVGIG (reference sequence). CDR3 residues: CAWSQGGNQPQHF. Written as DNA, the CDR3 is TGTGCCTGGAGCCAGGGAGGAAATCAGCCCCAGCATTTT. Drawing the rest from reference TRBV30 and TRBJ1-5, the complete variable domain is SQTIHQWPATLVQPVGSPLSLECTVEGTSNPNLYWYRQAAGRGLQLLFYSVGIGQISSEVPQNLSASRPQDRQFILSSKKLLLSDSGFYLCAWSQGGNQPQHFGDGTRLSIL.